The rows below give T cell receptor beta chains drawn from one sample of a study of blood T cell repertoires in COVID-19. The protocol was immunoSEQ multiplex PCR, while the TCRdb copy is restricted to in-frame clones and leaves out a portion. This sample yields approximately 160,000 clones, of which around 84% are seen a single time; 8.3% belongs to the top ten. The source material was peripheral blood. The receptors come from a woman between 55 and 75 years old with COVID-19, enrolled during active disease. Each CDR3 is given with its conserved first and last residue. The D gene is left open where the match is weak. Some rows have no size entry. The others give once, few or many, or a class for an expanded clone.

V gene: TRBV6-5; J gene: TRBJ1-5; D gene: -; CDR3 length: 11; clone size: once; CDR3 DNA: TGTGCCGTGGGCAGAAATAAAGCCCAGCATTTT; CDR3 protein: CAVGRNKAQHF
V gene: TRBV7-8; J gene: TRBJ1-1; D gene: TRBD1; CDR3 length: 14; clone size: once; CDR3 DNA: TGTGCCAGCAGCTCCGGGACAGGGAACACTGAAGCTTTCTTT; CDR3 protein: CASSSGTGNTEAFF
V gene: TRBV10-1; J gene: TRBJ2-6; D gene: -; CDR3 length: 19; clone size: -; CDR3 DNA: TGCCCCCCCAGTCGACTCGGAAGATCGCACAAAAGTCGGGCCAACGTCCTGACTTTC; CDR3 protein: CPPSRLGRSHKSRANVLTF
V gene: TRBV3-1/TRBV3-2; J gene: TRBJ2-2; D gene: -; CDR3 length: 16; clone size: once; CDR3 DNA: TGTGCCAGCAGCCACAACGACAGGAGGAACACCGGGGAGCTGTTTTTT; CDR3 protein: CASSHNDRRNTGELFF
V gene: TRBV30; J gene: TRBJ2-4; D gene: -; CDR3 length: 13; clone size: -; CDR3 DNA: TGTGCCTGGAGTCGCAGGTCCAAAAACATTCAGTACTTC; CDR3 protein: CAWSRRSKNIQYF
V gene: TRBV27; J gene: TRBJ2-4; D gene: -; CDR3 length: 14; clone size: -; CDR3 DNA: TGTGCCAGCAGTTGGGCAGCAGCCAAAAACATTCAGTACTTC; CDR3 protein: CASSWAAAKNIQYF
V gene: TRBV10-2; J gene: TRBJ2-1; D gene: TRBD2; CDR3 length: 17; clone size: -; CDR3 DNA: TGCGCCAGCAGTGAGTCGGCCCTAGCGGGAGACCACAATGAGCAGTTCTTC; CDR3 protein: CASSESALAGDHNEQFF
V gene: TRBV10-3; J gene: TRBJ1-6; D gene: -; CDR3 length: 13; clone size: -; CDR3 DNA: TGTGCCATCAGTGAAAACAGTAATTCACCCCTCCACTTT; CDR3 protein: CAISENSNSPLHF
V gene: TRBV5-1; J gene: TRBJ2-2; D gene: TRBD2; CDR3 length: 18; clone size: -; CDR3 DNA: TGCGCCAGCAGCTCGGGACTAGCGGGAGGGCCAAACACCGGGGAGCTGTTTTTT; CDR3 protein: CASSSGLAGGPNTGELFF
V gene: TRBV30; J gene: TRBJ2-5; D gene: -; CDR3 length: 15; clone size: -; CDR3 DNA: TGTGCCTGGAGTGTACGAGCAGGGGTGAGAGAGACCCAGTACTTC; CDR3 protein: CAWSVRAGVRETQYF
V gene: TRBV12-3/TRBV12-4; J gene: TRBJ2-7; D gene: TRBD1; CDR3 length: 13; clone size: -; CDR3 DNA: TGTGCCAGCAGGGGGACAGGGTTGTTCGAGCAGTACTTC; CDR3 protein: CASRGTGLFEQYF
V gene: TRBV3-1/TRBV3-2; J gene: TRBJ1-4; D gene: -; CDR3 length: 14; clone size: -; CDR3 DNA: TGTGCCAGCAGCCAGAGTGCAACTAATGAAAAACTGTTTTTT; CDR3 protein: CASSQSATNEKLFF
V gene: TRBV19; J gene: TRBJ2-1; D gene: TRBD1; CDR3 length: 13; clone size: -; CDR3 DNA: TGTGCCAGTAGTATCCAACGGACAGGAGAGCAGTTCTTC; CDR3 protein: CASSIQRTGEQFF
V gene: TRBV10-3; J gene: TRBJ1-2; D gene: -; CDR3 length: 17; clone size: -; CDR3 DNA: TGTGCCATCAGTGAGACAGGGTCGGCGATACTCAACTATGGCTACACCTTC; CDR3 protein: CAISETGSAILNYGYTF
V gene: TRBV7-6; J gene: TRBJ1-3; D gene: -; CDR3 length: 17; clone size: -; CDR3 DNA: TGTGCCAGCAGCTTAGTGCAGGGGCCATCCTCTGGAAACACCATATATTTT; CDR3 protein: CASSLVQGPSSGNTIYF
V gene: TRBV11-1; J gene: TRBJ2-1; D gene: -; CDR3 length: 15; clone size: -; CDR3 DNA: TGTGCCAGCAGCTTATACGGCCCGGGGAGCAATGAGCAGTTCTTC; CDR3 protein: CASSLYGPGSNEQFF
V gene: TRBV19; J gene: TRBJ1-5; D gene: TRBD1; CDR3 length: 15; clone size: -; CDR3 DNA: TGTGCCAGTAGTTTGACTGGGACAGGGGTACAGCCCCAGCATTTT; CDR3 protein: CASSLTGTGVQPQHF
V gene: TRBV5-1; J gene: TRBJ2-2; D gene: TRBD1; CDR3 length: 16; clone size: once; CDR3 DNA: TGCGCCAGCAGCCCACCGGGACAGGGGAACACCGGGGAGCTGTTTTTT; CDR3 protein: CASSPPGQGNTGELFF
V gene: TRBV30; J gene: TRBJ2-3; D gene: -; CDR3 length: 14; clone size: -; CDR3 DNA: TGTGCCTGGAGTGGGACTACTAGCACAGATACGCAGTATTTT; CDR3 protein: CAWSGTTSTDTQYF
V gene: TRBV12-5; J gene: TRBJ2-3; D gene: -; CDR3 length: 15; clone size: -; CDR3 DNA: TGTGCTAGTGGTCCGAGGGCGGCTAGCACAGATACGCAGTATTTT; CDR3 protein: CASGPRAASTDTQYF
V gene: TRBV19; J gene: TRBJ1-1; D gene: -; CDR3 length: 14; clone size: -; CDR3 DNA: TGTGCCAGTAGCCTTAGGGGGTGGGGTACTGAAGCTTTCTTT; CDR3 protein: CASSLRGWGTEAFF
V gene: TRBV13; J gene: TRBJ2-5; D gene: -; CDR3 length: 14; clone size: -; CDR3 DNA: TGTGCCAGCAGCGTAGGATCCAGGGAAGAGACCCAGTACTTC; CDR3 protein: CASSVGSREETQYF
V gene: TRBV12-5; J gene: TRBJ2-7; D gene: TRBD1; CDR3 length: 16; clone size: -; CDR3 DNA: TGTGCTAGTGGTTTGGTACTAGGGCAGGGGGCCTACGAGCAGTACTTC; CDR3 protein: CASGLVLGQGAYEQYF
V gene: TRBV19; J gene: TRBJ1-6; D gene: -; CDR3 length: 15; clone size: -; CDR3 DNA: TGTGCCAGTAGCAACGGACCAGGGTATAATTCACCCCTCCACTTT; CDR3 protein: CASSNGPGYNSPLHF
V gene: TRBV6-5; J gene: TRBJ1-3; D gene: -; CDR3 length: 13; clone size: -; CDR3 DNA: TGTGCCAGCAGTTACCGGGGGTCAAACACCATATATTTT; CDR3 protein: CASSYRGSNTIYF
V gene: TRBV7-3; J gene: TRBJ2-1; D gene: -; CDR3 length: 15; clone size: -; CDR3 DNA: TGTGCCAGCAGCCCCGGCGGGCTGTCCTACAATGAGCAGTTCTTC; CDR3 protein: CASSPGGLSYNEQFF
V gene: TRBV19; J gene: TRBJ1-2; D gene: -; CDR3 length: 12; clone size: -; CDR3 DNA: TGTGCCAGTAGGGTCAGAGGGAATGGCTACACCTTC; CDR3 protein: CASRVRGNGYTF
V gene: TRBV18; J gene: TRBJ1-1; D gene: -; CDR3 length: 13; clone size: -; CDR3 DNA: TGTGCCAGCTCACCAAAACTCCAGGGTGAAGCTTTCTTT; CDR3 protein: CASSPKLQGEAFF
V gene: TRBV15; J gene: TRBJ1-1; D gene: -; CDR3 length: 14; clone size: -; CDR3 DNA: TGTGCCACCAGTCGAGGGAAATTGGGCACTGAAGCTTTCTTT; CDR3 protein: CATSRGKLGTEAFF
V gene: TRBV6-5; J gene: TRBJ1-5; D gene: -; CDR3 length: 16; clone size: -; CDR3 DNA: TGTGCCAGCAGTTACAATCCCGGGGGGGGAAAGGGGCCCCAGCATTTT; CDR3 protein: CASSYNPGGGKGPQHF
V gene: TRBV9; J gene: TRBJ1-3; D gene: TRBD1; CDR3 length: 16; clone size: -; CDR3 DNA: TGTGCCAGCAGCGTAGCCTCACAGGGGGCTGGAAACACCATATATTTT; CDR3 protein: CASSVASQGAGNTIYF
V gene: TRBV7-8; J gene: TRBJ1-3; D gene: TRBD1; CDR3 length: 18; clone size: -; CDR3 DNA: TGTGCCAGCAGCTTAATAGTACGGTCGGGACAGCAGCGAAACACCATATATTTT; CDR3 protein: CASSLIVRSGQQRNTIYF
V gene: TRBV11-2; J gene: TRBJ2-1; D gene: -; CDR3 length: 15; clone size: few; CDR3 DNA: TGTGCCAGCAGGTCGATCCGGGACACTGACAATGAGCAGTTCTTC; CDR3 protein: CASRSIRDTDNEQFF
V gene: TRBV27; J gene: TRBJ1-5; D gene: -; CDR3 length: 16; clone size: -; CDR3 DNA: TGTGCCAGCAGTTTTGGGGGGGCGCCCCCCAATCAGCCCCAGCATTTT; CDR3 protein: CASSFGGAPPNQPQHF
V gene: TRBV7-2; J gene: TRBJ1-5; D gene: -; CDR3 length: 14; clone size: -; CDR3 DNA: TGTGCCAGCAGCTTTTCTACCTCCAATCAGCCCCAGCATTTT; CDR3 protein: CASSFSTSNQPQHF
V gene: TRBV5-8; J gene: TRBJ1-4; D gene: TRBD1; CDR3 length: 14; clone size: -; CDR3 DNA: TGTGCCAGCAGCCTGGGACAGCGGGGCGAAAAACTGTTTTTT; CDR3 protein: CASSLGQRGEKLFF
V gene: TRBV3-1/TRBV3-2; J gene: TRBJ1-1; D gene: TRBD1; CDR3 length: 12; clone size: -; CDR3 DNA: TGTGCCAGCAGCCGGCGTGGACAGGGGGCTTTCTTT; CDR3 protein: CASSRRGQGAFF
V gene: TRBV7-2; J gene: TRBJ1-5; D gene: -; CDR3 length: 14; clone size: -; CDR3 DNA: TGTGCCAGCCCGACCCCGGGGGGCAATCAGCCCCAGCATTTT; CDR3 protein: CASPTPGGNQPQHF
V gene: TRBV6-1; J gene: TRBJ1-1; D gene: -; CDR3 length: 13; clone size: few; CDR3 DNA: TGTGCCAGCAGTGAATCTCGGAACACTGAAGCTTTCTTT; CDR3 protein: CASSESRNTEAFF
V gene: TRBV10-3; J gene: TRBJ2-1; D gene: TRBD2; CDR3 length: 20; clone size: -; CDR3 DNA: TGTGCCATAACCCCTTTAGGGGGACTCTGGCGGGCTAGCGGGATGGATGAGCAGTTCTTC; CDR3 protein: CAITPLGGLWRASGMDEQFF
V gene: TRBV14; J gene: TRBJ2-2; D gene: -; CDR3 length: 14; clone size: -; CDR3 DNA: TGTGCCAGCAGCCAAGCGCTACTCGCCGGGGAGCTGTTTTTT; CDR3 protein: CASSQALLAGELFF
V gene: TRBV6-4; J gene: TRBJ2-6; D gene: -; CDR3 length: 16; clone size: once; CDR3 DNA: TGTGCCAGCAGTGAAAGCGGTTTCTCTGGGGCCAACGTCCTGACTTTC; CDR3 protein: CASSESGFSGANVLTF
V gene: TRBV5-8; J gene: TRBJ1-1; D gene: -; CDR3 length: 13; clone size: -; CDR3 DNA: TGTGCCAGCAGTCTTTACAGGGACACTGAAGCTTTCTTT; CDR3 protein: CASSLYRDTEAFF
V gene: TRBV2; J gene: TRBJ1-6; D gene: TRBD1; CDR3 length: 13; clone size: -; CDR3 DNA: TGTGCCAGCGAAGACAGGGGGCATTCACCCCTCCACTTT; CDR3 protein: CASEDRGHSPLHF
V gene: TRBV6-6; J gene: TRBJ2-7; D gene: TRBD1; CDR3 length: 14; clone size: -; CDR3 DNA: TGTGCCAGCAGTACCGGACAGGGTGAACACGAGCAGTACTTC; CDR3 protein: CASSTGQGEHEQYF
V gene: TRBV10-2; J gene: TRBJ1-1; D gene: -; CDR3 length: 14; clone size: -; CDR3 DNA: TGCGCCAGCAGTGAGCCAGGGTGGGACACTGAAGCTTTCTTT; CDR3 protein: CASSEPGWDTEAFF
V gene: TRBV10-2; J gene: TRBJ1-6; D gene: TRBD1; CDR3 length: 14; clone size: few; CDR3 DNA: TGCGCCAGCAGCCTGGACAGGGAAGGTTCACCCCTCCACTTT; CDR3 protein: CASSLDREGSPLHF
V gene: TRBV19; J gene: TRBJ1-3; D gene: -; CDR3 length: 17; clone size: few; CDR3 DNA: TGTGCCAGTACCACAACAGGTGGACAAGGATTGGGAAACACCATATATTTT; CDR3 protein: CASTTTGGQGLGNTIYF
V gene: TRBV27; J gene: TRBJ1-1; D gene: -; CDR3 length: 15; clone size: -; CDR3 DNA: TGTGCCAGCATCTTCCGGGGGGGGGCGCAAAATGAAGCTTTCTTT; CDR3 protein: CASIFRGGAQNEAFF
V gene: TRBV19; J gene: TRBJ2-1; D gene: TRBD2; CDR3 length: 16; clone size: once; CDR3 DNA: TGTGCCAGTAGTAAGATAGCGGGGGTCGCTTACAATGAGCAGTTCTTC; CDR3 protein: CASSKIAGVAYNEQFF
V gene: TRBV19; J gene: TRBJ1-6; D gene: -; CDR3 length: 19; clone size: -; CDR3 DNA: TGTGCCAGTAGTACTTCCGTGGGCAGAGAGAGCTCCTATAATTCACCCCTCCACTTT; CDR3 protein: CASSTSVGRESSYNSPLHF
V gene: TRBV5-1; J gene: TRBJ2-1; D gene: TRBD2; CDR3 length: 16; clone size: few; CDR3 DNA: TGCGCCAGCAGCTTGGATTCGACTAGCGGATACAATGAGCAGTTCTTC; CDR3 protein: CASSLDSTSGYNEQFF
V gene: TRBV6-5; J gene: TRBJ1-2; D gene: TRBD1; CDR3 length: 12; clone size: -; CDR3 DNA: TGTGCCAGCATGGGACAGCACTATGGCTACACCTTC; CDR3 protein: CASMGQHYGYTF